Presented here are 2 T cell receptor beta chains from one specimen sequenced in a study of response to subunit inactivated influenza vaccine. TCRdb processed the RT-PCR reads anew with MiXCR; each CDR3 protein has one entry. The table includes just under 250,000 distinct CDR3 sequences, over 9% detected once. The sample consisted of non-naive T cells sorted from PBMCs, taken 14 to 15 days before vaccination. Receptor source: a man aged 45-60 years who received an inactivated influenza vaccine.

This clonotype was observed a few times. The chain joins TRBV12-3 or TRBV12-4 to TRBJ1-2; 8 positions match TRBD1. This CDR3 comprises 17 residues. V shed 7 bases and J 4 bases; nucleotides not matched to a gene: 17. Written as DNA, the CDR3 is TGTGCCAGCACCTTAGGCCCCGGGACAGGCATAGTCTATGGCTACACCTTC. Protein sequence: CASTLGPGTGIVYGYTF.

The chain couples TRBV7-6 to TRBJ1-4, with D unresolved. The germline V gene encodes CDR1 SGHVS and CDR2 FNYEAQ. The CDR3 is made up of 16 amino acids. V lost 5 bases and J 0 bases, leaving 13 bases between the germline ends. CDR3 loop: CASSRTGRSTNEKLFF. The CDR3 DNA reads as TGTGCCAGCAGCCGAACCGGACGGTCAACTAATGAAAAACTGTTTTTT.